This T cell receptor (beta chain) was sequenced in a study of blood T cell repertoires in COVID-19. CDR3 length equals 17 residues. Looked up from germline, CDR1 is LNHNV and CDR2 is YYDKDF (reference sequence). The V gene end was trimmed by 5 bases and the J gene end by 1 base; junction bases not matched to a gene: 13. Here immunoSEQ multiplex PCR was the method, and the copy in TCRdb shows in-frame clones only, minus some. The profile shows 100,000 to 120,000 clones, roughly 84% of them singletons. Material: peripheral blood. The chain couples TRBV15 to TRBJ1-1; 7 bases are a match to TRBD1. The clonotype was recovered from a man aged 40-55 years with acute or convalescent COVID-19. CDR3 sequence (DNA): TGTGCCACCAGCGGGGGGACAGCCGAAAAGGAGAACACTGAAGCTTTCTTT. Its protein is CATSGGTAEKENTEAFF.